This T cell receptor (beta chain) was observed in a study of vaccination effects on CD4 cells after COVID-19. Study context: It was two doses of either the BNT162b2 or mRNA-1273 vaccine that participants received. Findings of the study overall: Common cold coronaviruses were cross-recognized by only 1 of 255 vaccine-induced clones in healthy vaccinees.

Only in-frame clones appear in the TCRdb table, and some are missing; sequencing was by immunoSEQ multiplex PCR. The sample shows tens of thousands of clones, roughly 82% of them seen only once. With respect to this clone: Its specificity is not known.

The culture ran for about 11 days, and then CD4+ T cells were isolated. Vaccinated participants had no history of SARS-CoV-2 infection and tested negative for nucleocapsid antibodies. The germline V and J ends were trimmed by 5 bases and 9 bases, with 11 bases remaining between them. CDR1 and CDR2 (germline): SGHTA, FQGNSA. The CDR3 has 12 residues. V and J are TRBV7-2 and TRBJ1-3, with D possibly TRBD1 on 6 matching bases. This clonotype was obtained from a human donor who received a COVID-19 vaccine. Sequencing used CD4+ T cells from PBMCs cultured without peptide, obtained before COVID-19 vaccination. As DNA, the CDR3 is TGTGCCAGCAGCCCCCCGGGGGCCACCATATATTTT. It yields the protein CASSPPGATIYF. The complete variable domain, with remaining parts taken from reference TRBV7-2 and TRBJ1-3, reads GAGVSQSPSNKVTEKGKDVELRCDPISGHTALYWYRQSLGQGLEFLIYFQGNSAPDKSGLPSDRFSAERTGGSVSTLTIQRTQQEDSAVYLCASSPPGATIYFGEGSWLTVV.